This TCR beta chain was sequenced during a study of human T cells and chemical hapten exposure. Study-wide background: Researchers reported sensitizing a roughly 2 cm by roughly 2 cm upper inner arm skin site with 2% DPC. Study-wide points: There were significantly more large CDR3 similarity clusters among expanded TCRs than among controls.

With regard to this clonotype: The antigen remains unidentified.

The CDR3 length is 11 residues. Germline V gene lookup returns CDR1 SNHLY and CDR2 FYNNEI. V was pared by 9 bases and J by 10 bases, with 13 bases between. MiXCR was run by TCRdb on the RACE reads, yielding one entry per CDR3 protein. The table records around 260,000 distinct CDR3 sequences, 7.5% to 9% of them present only once. As to time point: pre-sensitization, week 0. As for treatment: therapeutic diphenylcyclopropenone sensitization with weekly scalp DPC. This material consisted of whole blood, taken in connection with sensitization to the hapten diphenylcyclopropenone (DPC). The chain combines TRBV2 with TRBJ2-1; D gene ambiguous. This sequence originates from a woman aged 40 to 49 with alopecia areata. Some clones in this sample may be carry-over from other donors' samples. The CDR3 bases are TGTGCCAGTGGCCCCAATAAAGAGCAGTTCTTC. Translating it yields CASGPNKEQFF.